These 20 T cell receptor beta chains were all obtained from the same sample, sequenced in a study of CD8 T cells in ankylosing spondylitis (dated 2017 in TCRdb). Receptors were amplified or captured by 5' RACE. TCRdb lists the instrument as Illumina HiSeq 2500. The public reads were reprocessed in TCRdb via fastp at Q25 and MiXCR, keeping in-frame beta chains. Entries are consolidated by CDR3 protein sequence, retaining the most common genes and DNA. For this sample there are around 180,000 distinct CDR3 sequences; 15% to 20% appear just once. The top ten clonotypes cover around 4.5% of the sample. The specimen was blood, either unsorted or a sorted T cell fraction (not recorded which). The receptors shown here come from a male donor under 30 with ankylosing spondylitis or in good health (not recorded which). Donor details come from another sample of the same person, matched by shared clones.

V usage is TRBV27 and J usage is TRBJ1-2, with D tentatively TRBD1 (5 bases). Germline values: CDR1 MNHEY, CDR2 SMNVEV (reference sequence). The CDR3 runs to 14 residues. The V end lost 5 bases, the J end lost 6 bases, and 16 bases lay between the germline ends. The CDR3 DNA sequence: TGTGCCAGCAGTCCGTCCGGGACCGCCAATGGCTACACCTTC. Translation: CASSPSGTANGYTF.

Remarks on this clonotype: A read error may explain this, as a much larger clone is one base away. The chain employs TRBV7-8 and TRBJ2-1; 10 nucleotides agree with TRBD2. This CDR3 region has 17 residues. The germline V gene has CDR1 SGHVS and CDR2 FQNEAQ. The CDR3 sequence: CASSPSLFGTSVNKQFF. In DNA form, the CDR3 reads TGTGCCAGCAGCCCGTCGCTGTTCGGGACTAGCGTCAATAAGCAGTTCTTC.

This clonotype occurred a few times. The chain is built from TRBV6-5 and TRBJ2-1, with TRBD2 matching 9 bases. Trimming took 4 bases from V and 11 from J; bases not matched to a gene: 6. This CDR3 has 13 amino acids. Looked up from germline, CDR1 is MNHEY and CDR2 is SVGAGI. The CDR3 loop reads CASSSPGLAKQFF. DNA for the CDR3: TGTGCCAGCAGTTCGCCGGGACTAGCAAAGCAGTTCTTC.

Many counts were recorded for this clonotype. The rearrangement uses TRBV2 and TRBJ2-7; D gene unclear. The CDR3 length is 13 residues. Germline lookup yields CDR1 SNHLY and CDR2 FYNNEI. Between the trimmed V and J ends, which lost 0 bases and 4 bases, there was a span of 7 bases. The CDR3 region is CASSEATAYEQYV. The CDR3 DNA reads TGTGCCAGCAGTGAAGCCACGGCTTACGAGCAGTACGTC.

The sample holds many counts of this clonotype. The chain uses TRBV29-1 and TRBJ1-2; the D gene is possibly TRBD1 (5 bases). The V end lost 3 bases, the J end lost 4 bases, and 18 bases lay between the germline ends. Germline V gene sequence: CDR1 SQVTM, CDR2 ANQGSEA. CDR3 length: 15 amino acids. The CDR3 loop is CSVDVGAGDSYGYTF. DNA for the CDR3: TGCAGCGTTGACGTCGGGGCGGGAGATAGCTATGGCTACACCTTC.

The chain carries TRBV27 and TRBJ1-1; 12 bases are shared with TRBD1. Per germline, CDR1 MNHEY and CDR2 SMNVEV (reference sequence). The ends lost 3 bases at V and 0 bases at J; junction bases unmatched: 5. This CDR3 has 17 amino acids. The CDR3 region is CASSFQRDRGLNTEAFF. In DNA, the CDR3 is TGTGCCAGCAGTTTCCAAAGGGACAGGGGGCTGAACACTGAAGCTTTCTTT.

CDR3: CSVAMGSVLTGGYTF. CDR3 nucleotides: TGCAGCGTTGCGATGGGGTCGGTGCTTACGGGGGGCTACACCTTC. The V call is TRBV29-1, the J call TRBJ1-2; D ambiguous. The germline V gene has CDR1 SQVTM and CDR2 ANQGSEA. This CDR3 region has 15 residues. V was clipped by 4 bases and J by 8 bases, with 23 bases between them.

This clonotype showed up many times. The limits of the CDR3 on the DNA are not certain, so only TCRdb's listed CDR3 is given. The rearrangement uses TRBV4-3 and TRBJ2-3; the D segment call TRBD1 is taken from the table without a DNA check. The CDR3 region is 16 residues in length, termini included. Germline V gene data show CDR1 as LGHNA and CDR2 as YSLEER. CDR3 protein: CASSQDSGQATDTQYF.

This clonotype was detected ten times or more. V and J are TRBV4-3 and TRBJ2-5, with 7 bases aligning to TRBD1. Germline assignment: CDR1 LGHNA and CDR2 YSLEER. V was clipped by 0 bases and J by 5 bases; unmatched bases: 6. The CDR3 has 15 residues. CDR3 amino acids: CASSQDRGTVETQYF. DNA for the CDR3: TGCGCCAGCAGCCAAGATAGGGGGACAGTGGAGACCCAGTACTTC.

This clonotype was detected ten times or more. This rearrangement joins TRBV5-1 to TRBJ2-3; D is uncertain. V was pared by 1 base and J by 0 bases, with 15 bases between. The CDR3 totals 17 residues. In germline, CDR1 is SGHRS, CDR2 YFSETQ. The chain's CDR3 is CASSLLPPGPSTDTQYF. The CDR3 nucleotides read TGCGCCAGCAGCTTGCTTCCTCCGGGCCCAAGCACAGATACGCAGTATTTT. Complete variable domain (other parts from reference TRBV5-1 and TRBJ2-3): KAGVTQTPRYLIKTRGQQVTLSCSPISGHRSVSWYQQTPGQGLQFLFEYFSETQRNKGNFPGRFSGRQFSNSRSEMNVSTLELGDSALYLCASSLLPPGPSTDTQYFGPGTRLTVL.

This clonotype was observed at least ten times. J is TRBJ1-1 and V is TRBV7-9; D call uncertain. Germline V gene data show CDR1 as SEHNR and CDR2 as FQNEAQ (reference sequence). The CDR3 has 14 amino acids. V dropped 6 bases and J dropped 0 bases, with 11 bases sitting between them. The CDR3 DNA sequence: TGTGCCAGCAGTCTGGCGGAAATGAACACTGAAGCTTTCTTT. Encoded protein: CASSLAEMNTEAFF. Full variable domain (remainder filled in from reference TRBV7-9 and TRBJ1-1): DTGVSQNPRHKITKRGQNVTFRCDPISEHNRLYWYRQTLGQGPEFLTYFQNEAQLEKSRLLSDRFSAERPKGSFSTLEIQRTEQGDSAMYLCASSLAEMNTEAFFGQGTRLTVV.

The chain recombines TRBV11-2 with TRBJ2-1; 7 bases line up with TRBD1. The germline gives CDR1 SGHAT, CDR2 FQNNGV. J lost 8 bases, V lost 5 bases, and 6 bases had no gene match. The CDR3 is 13 residues long. In DNA, the CDR3 is TGTGCCAGCAGCGCGACAGGGTCCCATGAGCAGTTCTTC. Protein sequence: CASSATGSHEQFF.

This clonotype has a count of ten or more. V gene TRBV18 combines with J gene TRBJ2-7, with D tentatively TRBD1 or TRBD2 (5 bases each). CDR1 and CDR2 from the germline V gene are KGHSH and LQKENI. CDR3 size: 13 residues. V was trimmed by 2 bases and J by 7 bases, leaving 12 bases between them. CDR3: CASSPGTWGEQYV. For the CDR3, the DNA is TGTGCCAGCTCACCAGGTACTTGGGGGGAGCAGTACGTC.

The J gene is TRBJ2-1, the V gene TRBV20-1; D not resolved. CDR1 is DFQATT, CDR2 SNEGSKA, per germline (reference sequence). V shed 3 bases and J shed 6 bases, with 12 bases lying between them. The CDR3 length is 13 residues. CDR3 protein: CSASDRNPNEQFF. CDR3 nucleotides: TGCAGTGCTAGTGACCGGAACCCCAATGAGCAGTTCTTC.

This clonotype occurred many times. V gene TRBV12-3 or TRBV12-4 combines with J gene TRBJ1-5; a possible D gene is TRBD1 (5 bases). The CDR3 runs to 16 residues. The ends were cut back, 5 bases at V and 2 bases at J, with 16 bases in the middle. CDR3 in DNA: TGTGCCAGCAGTACCCTACGGGGCGAGGGCAATCAGCCCCAGCATTTT. Protein sequence: CASSTLRGEGNQPQHF.

This clonotype was recorded at least ten times. The rearrangement uses TRBV11-2 and TRBJ2-1; D perhaps matches TRBD2 (5 bases). V lost 7 bases and J lost 4, with 14 bases in between. The germline CDR1 and CDR2 sequences are SGHAT and FQNNGV. CDR3 length: 14 residues. The CDR3 here is CASTKQGSYNEQFF. Here the CDR3 DNA reads TGTGCCAGCACCAAACAAGGGAGTTACAATGAGCAGTTCTTC.

This clonotype was detected many times. The CDR3 coding sequence is TGTGCCAGCAGCGAAGGACAGTATTTGACTGAAGCTTTCTTT. This encodes CASSEGQYLTEAFF. The genes are TRBV7-9 and TRBJ1-1, with D possibly being TRBD1 (6 bases). V was shortened by 5 bases and J by 5 bases, with 15 bases between the two germline ends. This CDR3 is 14 amino acids long. The germline V gene encodes CDR1 SEHNR and CDR2 FQNEAQ (reference sequence).

This clonotype was recorded many times. The V and J genes are TRBV7-9 and TRBJ2-2, with D unresolved. Trimming removed 5 bases from V and 12 bases from J, with 7 bases in between. There are 10 residues in the CDR3. Germline values: CDR1 SEHNR, CDR2 FQNEAQ (reference sequence). The DNA of the CDR3 is TGTGCCAGCAGCGAAAGCAAGCTGTTTTTT. Protein sequence: CASSESKLFF. The full variable domain, completed using reference TRBV7-9 and TRBJ2-2, is DTGVSQNPRHKITKRGQNVTFRCDPISEHNRLYWYRQTLGQGPEFLTYFQNEAQLEKSRLLSDRFSAERPKGSFSTLEIQRTEQGDSAMYLCASSESKLFFGEGSRLTVL.

This clonotype was counted ten times or more. The chain has TRBV4-2 and TRBJ1-3; D is ambiguous. V lost 1 base, J lost 0 bases, and 22 bases lay in between. The CDR3 totals 20 residues. Germline loops: CDR1 LGHNA, CDR2 YNFKEQ. For the CDR3, the DNA is TGTGCCAGCAGCCAAGCCCCCTGGCCGCCCGTGAAATACTCTGGAAACACCATATATTTT. Amino acids: CASSQAPWPPVKYSGNTIYF.

The rearrangement links TRBV7-6 to TRBJ2-2; D not resolved. V was clipped by 5 bases and J by 8 bases, with 12 bases between them. There are 13 residues in the CDR3. In germline, CDR1 is SGHVS, CDR2 FNYEAQ. The CDR3 coding sequence is TGTGCCAGCAGCGTTCAGGTCCAAGGGGAGCTGTTTTTT. Translated: CASSVQVQGELFF. Full variable domain (outside the CDR3, taken from reference TRBV7-6 and TRBJ2-2): GAGVSQSPRYKVTKRGQDVALRCDPISGHVSLYWYRQALGQGPEFLTYFNYEAQQDKSGLPNDRFSAERPEGSISTLTIQRTEQRDSAMYRCASSVQVQGELFFGEGSRLTVL.